The 30 T cell receptor beta chains below all came from one sample that was sequenced in a study of response to subunit inactivated influenza vaccine (dated by TCRdb to 2016 to 2019). Library generation was performed with RT-PCR. TCRdb shows the sequencer as Illumina HiSeq 2500. TCRdb redid the processing of the public reads, applying fastp at Q25 and MiXCR, and retained in-frame beta chains. Every entry covers one CDR3 protein and lists the most common genes and DNA from its rows. This sample holds about 190,000 distinct CDR3 sequences; around 15% were observed only once. In total, the top ten clones hold about 25% of the sample. Sample: CD8+ T cells sorted from PBMCs, taken roughly 5 days after vaccination. Source of these receptors: a man aged 50 or older who received an inactivated influenza vaccine. Donor details come from another sample of the same person, matched by shared clones.

This clonotype was picked up a small number of times. J is TRBJ2-1 and V is TRBV27; 11 nucleotides align to TRBD2. Germline V gives CDR1 MNHEY, CDR2 SMNVEV (reference sequence). Losses at the gene ends were 4 bases for V and 10 bases for J; bases not matched to a gene: 12. This CDR3 has 16 amino acids. CDR3 sequence: CASSWVTSGIPREQFF. The CDR3 bases are TGTGCCAGCAGTTGGGTGACTAGCGGGATCCCTCGGGAGCAGTTCTTC.

The chain employs TRBV28 and TRBJ2-7, with 7 bases aligning to TRBD2. V gave up 3 bases and J gave up 0 bases; unmatched junction bases: 14. The CDR3 length is 18 residues. Looked up from germline, CDR1 is MDHEN and CDR2 is SYDVKM. CDR3 amino acids: CASSFVPGGMLSSYEQYF. The CDR3 DNA reads as TGTGCCAGCAGTTTTGTTCCGGGGGGAATGTTAAGCTCCTACGAGCAGTACTTC.

The sample holds many counts of this clonotype. The V and J genes are TRBV11-2 and TRBJ1-2; D is possibly TRBD1 (6 bases). The ends were cut back, 5 bases at V and 8 bases at J, with 12 bases in the middle. The CDR3 has 12 amino acids. Germline V lookup: CDR1 SGHAT, CDR2 FQNNGV. CDR3 in DNA: TGTGCCAGCAGCGGGAACAGGGAAGGCTACACCTTC. It is translated as CASSGNREGYTF.

The gene calls are TRBV29-1 and TRBJ2-5, with a tentative D call TRBD2 (5 bases). Trimming cost V 0 bases and J 5 bases, with 19 bases left between them. From germline, CDR1 is SQVTM and CDR2 ANQGSEA. This CDR3 comprises 16 residues. The CDR3 DNA follows: TGCAGCGTTGAAGATCTAGGTGGGGAGCCAATGGAGACCCAGTACTTC. Protein sequence: CSVEDLGGEPMETQYF.

The chain combines TRBV4-3 with TRBJ1-6; D might be TRBD1 (6 bases). The CDR3 runs to 17 residues. The V end lost 4 bases, the J end lost 5 bases, and 18 bases lay between the germline ends. Per the germline V gene, CDR1 is LGHNA and CDR2 is YSLEER. In DNA, the CDR3 is TGCGCCAGCAGCCCTAAACCGCGGACAGACAATAATTCACCCCTCCACTTT. Translating gives CASSPKPRTDNNSPLHF.

This clonotype showed up just a few times. V usage is TRBV2 and J usage is TRBJ2-5; D is undetermined. The germline CDR1 and CDR2 sequences are SNHLY and FYNNEI. Trimming removed 0 bases at V and 1 base at J, with 6 bases between. The CDR3 runs 14 residues. The CDR3 DNA follows: TGTGCCAGCAGTGAAGCGGACGGCCAAGAGACCCAGTACTTC. This codes for CASSEADGQETQYF.

This clonotype was observed a handful of times. This sequence joins TRBV5-1 and TRBJ2-1; 12 nucleotides match TRBD2. The CDR3 is made up of 15 amino acids. CDR1 SGHRS and CDR2 YFSETQ come from the germline V gene. The J segment lost 6 bases and the V segment lost 4 bases, leaving 5 bases of the junction unmatched. The CDR3 loop is CASSNRLAGANEQFF. CDR3 bases: TGCGCCAGCAGCAACAGACTAGCGGGAGCCAATGAGCAGTTCTTC.

This chain links TRBV10-3 with TRBJ2-7, with D hard to call. This CDR3 has 15 residues. In germline, CDR1 is ENHRY, CDR2 SYGVKD. Trimming shortened V by 0 bases and J by 3 bases, and 12 bases separated the two germline ends. In DNA, the CDR3 is TGTGCCATCAGTGAGTCACCCCGGACCCTCTACGAGCAGTACTTC. This encodes CAISESPRTLYEQYF.

This sequence joins TRBV6-5 and TRBJ2-7, with TRBD2 matching over 11 bases. The germline gives CDR1 MNHEY, CDR2 SVGAGI. The CDR3 runs 18 residues. Unmatched junction bases numbered 16, after V lost 2 bases and J lost 7 bases. The CDR3 protein is CASSYPTSGDPLVWEQYF. The CDR3 nucleotides read TGTGCCAGCAGTTACCCGACTAGCGGGGATCCTTTGGTCTGGGAGCAGTACTTC.

This clonotype was picked up a small number of times. The rearrangement uses TRBV18 and TRBJ2-7; D gene unclear. The CDR3 runs to 12 residues. V was pared by 3 bases and J by 4 bases, with 7 bases between. Germline values: CDR1 KGHSH, CDR2 LQKENI. DNA for the CDR3: TGTGCCAGCTCACCGCAGGCTTACGAGCAGTACTTC. It encodes CASSPQAYEQYF.

This clonotype was detected only a few times. The rearrangement joins TRBV12-3 or TRBV12-4 to TRBJ2-1; no firm D call. Trimming took 2 bases from V and 6 from J, leaving 8 bases between them. The CDR3 is 13 amino acids. Written as DNA, the CDR3 is TGTGCCAGCAGTTTATCCGACGCCAATGAGCAGTTCTTC. Amino acids: CASSLSDANEQFF.

This chain links TRBV10-3 with TRBJ2-7; D possibly matches TRBD1 or TRBD2 (5 bases each). The CDR3 is 12 amino acids. The V gene lost 6 bases and the J gene lost 5 bases, with 11 bases spanning the gap. Germline CDR1 is ENHRY and CDR2 is SYGVKD. For the CDR3, the DNA is TGTGCCATCAGCCGGGACCCCAACGAGCAGTACTTC. Translating gives CAISRDPNEQYF.

This clonotype has a count of ten or more. The chain links TRBV7-6 to TRBJ2-3, with D maybe TRBD1 (5 bases). The germline CDR1 and CDR2 sequences are SGHVS and FNYEAQ. This CDR3 contains 16 residues. V was cut by 2 bases and J by 0 bases, with 12 bases left in between. The CDR3 sequence: CASSLRRAISTDTQYF. In DNA form, the CDR3 reads TGTGCCAGCAGCTTACGCAGGGCTATTAGCACAGATACGCAGTATTTT. Together with reference TRBV7-6 and TRBJ2-3, the CDR3 gives the full variable domain: GAGVSQSPRYKVTKRGQDVALRCDPISGHVSLYWYRQALGQGPEFLTYFNYEAQQDKSGLPNDRFSAERPEGSISTLTIQRTEQRDSAMYRCASSLRRAISTDTQYFGPGTRLTVL.

This clonotype was detected only once. V and J are TRBV11-2 and TRBJ1-5; TRBD1 matches 9 bases. The germline V gene has CDR1 SGHAT and CDR2 FQNNGV. V lost 5 bases to trimming and J lost 2 bases; unmatched junction nucleotides: 10. The CDR3 has 17 residues. This CDR3 reads CASSHYPGQGGNQPQHF. In nucleotides, the CDR3 is TGTGCCAGCAGCCATTACCCGGGACAGGGTGGCAATCAGCCCCAGCATTTT.

This clonotype was seen a handful of times. V is TRBV4-1 and J is TRBJ2-3; D could derive from TRBD1 or TRBD2 (6 bases each). The germline gives CDR1 MGHRA, CDR2 YSYEKL. This CDR3 is 15 amino acids long. The germline V and J ends were trimmed by 2 bases and 5 bases, with 14 bases remaining between them. The CDR3 here is CASSQLGGPGDTQYF. DNA of the CDR3: TGCGCCAGCAGCCAACTAGGGGGGCCGGGAGATACGCAGTATTTT.

In its sample, this clonotype was seen many times. The V gene is TRBV20-1, the J gene TRBJ2-2; D is perhaps TRBD2 (5 bases). Germline assignment: CDR1 DFQATT and CDR2 SNEGSKA (reference sequence). V shed 5 bases and J shed 0 bases, with 13 bases lying between them. This CDR3 has 15 residues. The CDR3 region has the DNA TGCAGTGCTCGCCCACGGGAAACGAACACCGGGGAGCTGTTTTTT. Translating it yields CSARPRETNTGELFF.

This clonotype showed up just a few times. The CDR3 here is CASSLGVAEAFF. In DNA form, the CDR3 reads TGTGCCAGCAGCTTGGGGGTGGCTGAAGCTTTCTTT. This chain links TRBV5-6 with TRBJ1-1; D unclear. Germline V gene data show CDR1 as SGHDT and CDR2 as YYEEEE. The CDR3 runs 12 residues. V lost 0 bases and J 6 bases, leaving 6 bases between the germline ends.

The chain carries TRBV27 and TRBJ1-5; no definite D call. The CDR3 extends over 14 amino acids. With 2 bases removed from V and 4 bases from J, the gap between germline ends came to 9 bases. The germline V gene encodes CDR1 MNHEY and CDR2 SMNVEV (reference sequence). CDR3 residues: CASSLIGVNQPQHF. CDR3 DNA sequence: TGTGCCAGCAGTTTAATCGGGGTTAATCAGCCCCAGCATTTT.

The rearrangement links TRBV29-1 to TRBJ1-1; a weak D match, TRBD1 (5 bases). Between the trimmed V and J ends, which lost 3 bases and 4 bases, there was a span of 12 bases. This CDR3 is 13 amino acids long. Per germline, CDR1 SQVTM and CDR2 ANQGSEA. The CDR3 region has the DNA TGCAGCGTTGAGGAGGGACTCGGCACTGAAGCTTTCTTT. It encodes CSVEEGLGTEAFF.

The chain links TRBV29-1 to TRBJ1-1; possibly TRBD1 for D (5 bases). The ends were cut back, 4 bases at V and 6 bases at J, with 21 bases in the middle. CDR3 length equals 15 residues. The germline V gene encodes CDR1 SQVTM and CDR2 ANQGSEA. Here the CDR3 DNA reads TGCAGCGTTGCCAGTGGAGGGGACGCCACTTCTGAAGCTTTCTTT. Translation gives CSVASGGDATSEAFF.

The chain links TRBV24-1 to TRBJ2-4; tentatively, D is TRBD1 (6 bases). Germline V CDR1 and CDR2: KGHDR, SFDVKD. There are 14 residues in the CDR3. Trimming removed 4 bases at V and 5 bases at J, with 11 bases between. CDR3 sequence (DNA): TGTGCCACCAGTGACCGGACAGCAGAAAACATTCAGTACTTC. Encoded protein: CATSDRTAENIQYF.

The sample holds a few counts of this clonotype. V gene TRBV25-1 combines with J gene TRBJ2-7; D is undetermined. CDR1 is MGHDK, CDR2 SYGVNS, per germline. Trimming shortened V by 4 bases and J by 2 bases, and 12 bases separated the two germline ends. This CDR3 is 14 amino acids long. The CDR3 DNA sequence: TGTGCCAGCAGTGCCACAGCGAATCCCTACGAGCAGTACTTC. Its protein product is CASSATANPYEQYF.

The chain joins TRBV7-9 to TRBJ1-1; D is ambiguous. Germline CDR1 reads SEHNR; CDR2 reads FQNEAQ (reference sequence). The CDR3 covers 11 residues. V shed 10 bases and J shed 6 bases, with 12 bases lying between them. For the CDR3, the DNA is TGTGCCAACCAAATCGGGGCTGAAGCTTTCTTT. Its protein product is CANQIGAEAFF.

The chain combines TRBV7-2 with TRBJ2-7, with TRBD2 as a possible D gene (7 bases). This CDR3 contains 16 residues. CDR1 and CDR2 from the germline V gene are SGHTA and FQGNSA. The V gene lost 2 bases and the J gene lost 3 bases, with 17 bases spanning the gap. The CDR3 reads CASSLSGGGGNYEQYF. The CDR3 DNA follows: TGTGCCAGCAGCTTATCGGGCGGGGGCGGAAACTACGAGCAGTACTTC. Variable domain in full (rest from reference TRBV7-2 and TRBJ2-7): GAGVSQSPSNKVTEKGKDVELRCDPISGHTALYWYRQSLGQGLEFLIYFQGNSAPDKSGLPSDRFSAERTGGSVSTLTIQRTQQEDSAVYLCASSLSGGGGNYEQYFGPGTRLTVT.

This clonotype was detected ten times or more. The V call is TRBV7-8, the J call TRBJ2-1; TRBD2 matches at 9 bases. In germline, CDR1 is SGHVS, CDR2 FQNEAQ. Trimming removed 1 base from V and 9 bases from J; junction bases left unmatched: 10. This CDR3 contains 16 residues. The CDR3: CASSLDLGGGAIEQFF. In nucleotides, the CDR3 is TGTGCCAGCAGCTTAGACTTGGGCGGGGGGGCCATTGAGCAGTTCTTC.

In this sample, this clonotype turned up a few times. The chain couples TRBV7-9 to TRBJ2-1, with D perhaps matching TRBD2 (5 bases). V lost 1 base and J lost 8, with 15 bases in between. The CDR3 has 15 amino acids. Germline CDR1 SEHNR, CDR2 FQNEAQ (reference sequence). CDR3 in DNA: TGTGCCAGCAGCTTAGGGGTATTGGCAGCGGATGAGCAGTTCTTC. This gives the protein CASSLGVLAADEQFF.

The chain carries TRBV7-2 and TRBJ2-3, with D perhaps TRBD2 (7 bases). The CDR3 totals 13 residues. V was clipped by 7 bases and J by 2 bases, with 10 bases between them. In germline, CDR1 is SGHTA, CDR2 FQGNSA. The chain's CDR3 is CASTGGATDTQYF. In DNA, the CDR3 is TGTGCCAGCACTGGGGGGGCCACAGATACGCAGTATTTT.

There are a few counts of this clonotype. The V call is TRBV5-6, the J call TRBJ1-2; 7 bases are shared with TRBD1. CDR3 length equals 14 residues. Trimming at V came to 4 bases and at J to 4 bases, leaving 7 bases not matched to a gene. CDR1 and CDR2 from the germline V gene are SGHDT and YYEEEE. The CDR3 bases are TGTGCCAGCAGCCTGGGACAGAGCATCTATGGCTACACCTTC. Its translation: CASSLGQSIYGYTF.

This clonotype was seen many times. The rearrangement links TRBV5-6 to TRBJ2-1; D gene ambiguous. CDR1 SGHDT and CDR2 YYEEEE come from the germline V gene. There are 12 residues in the CDR3. Deletions cut 5 bases from V and 5 bases from J, with 8 bases between. The CDR3, as DNA: TGTGCCAGCAGTTTAGGAAACAATGAGCAGTTCTTC. Translation: CASSLGNNEQFF. Using reference TRBV5-6 and TRBJ2-1 for the parts outside the CDR3, the full variable domain is DAGVTQSPTHLIKTRGQQVTLRCSPKSGHDTVSWYQQALGQGPQFIFQYYEEEERQRGNFPDRFSGHQFPNYSSELNVNALLLGDSALYLCASSLGNNEQFFGPGTRLTVL.

This clonotype has only a few counts. This chain connects TRBV30 to TRBJ1-4, with a weak D call TRBD1 (6 bases). Trimming left V 2 bases short and J 5 bases short, with 15 bases between. CDR1 GTSNPN and CDR2 SVGIG come from the germline V gene (reference sequence). The CDR3 extends over 15 amino acids. CDR3 nucleotide sequence: TGTGCCTGGAGTCGACTATGGGGGCGGAATGAAAAACTGTTTTTT. This sequence encodes CAWSRLWGRNEKLFF. Supplemented by reference TRBV30 and TRBJ1-4, the full variable domain reads SQTIHQWPATLVQPVGSPLSLECTVEGTSNPNLYWYRQAAGRGLQLLFYSVGIGQISSEVPQNLSASRPQDRQFILSSKKLLLSDSGFYLCAWSRLWGRNEKLFFGSGTQLSVL.